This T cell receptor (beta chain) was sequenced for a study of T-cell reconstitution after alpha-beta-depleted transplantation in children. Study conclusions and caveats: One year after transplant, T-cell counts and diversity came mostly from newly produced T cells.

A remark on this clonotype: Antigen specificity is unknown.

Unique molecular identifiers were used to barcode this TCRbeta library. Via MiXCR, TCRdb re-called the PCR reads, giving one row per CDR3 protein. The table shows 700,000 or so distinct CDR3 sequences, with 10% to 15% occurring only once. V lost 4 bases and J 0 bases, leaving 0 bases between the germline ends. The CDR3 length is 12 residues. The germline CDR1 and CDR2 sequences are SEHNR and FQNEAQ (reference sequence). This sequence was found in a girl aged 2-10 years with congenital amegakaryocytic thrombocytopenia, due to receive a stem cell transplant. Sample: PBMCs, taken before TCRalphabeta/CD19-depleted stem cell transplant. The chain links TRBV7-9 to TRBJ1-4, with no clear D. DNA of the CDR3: TGTGCCAGCAGCTCAACTAATGAAAAACTGTTTTTT. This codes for CASSSTNEKLFF.